The clone carrying this TCR beta chain has a single count. The antigen remains undetermined. The data belong to a study of Ad26.COV2.S vaccination and SARS-CoV-2 variants. General study findings and limits: The TCR-based breadth and depth measures might underestimate overall T cell responses.

Treatment: approximately 18 received Ad26.COV2.S at low or high dose, single or two shots; five or six received placebo; per-sample allocation not given. The samples date from day 63 after the first vaccine or placebo injection. Germline assignment: CDR1 SGHRS and CDR2 YFSETQ. V shed 5 bases and J 2 bases; nucleotides not matched to a gene: 5. The CDR3 extends over 14 amino acids. The data were produced by immunoSEQ multiplex PCR, yet TCRdb's version contains in-frame clones alone and is incomplete. The data hold 430,000 or so clones, with 80% to 95% observed a single time. This receptor was obtained from a person aged 18 to 65 who received the Ad26.COV2.S COVID-19 vaccine or a placebo. The sequencing used peripheral blood, collected in a trial of Ad26.COV2.S vaccine versus placebo. The chain recombines TRBV5-1 with TRBJ2-7, with 9 bases matching TRBD1. The CDR3 bases are TGCGCCAGCAGGACGGGGACAGGGACCTACGAGCAGTACTTC. It is translated as CASRTGTGTYEQYF.